Below are 12 T cell receptor beta chains sequenced from a single sample in a study of T cell clones after liver transplantation. This table comes from immunoSEQ multiplex PCR, and its TCRdb copy is limited to in-frame clones, with some not included. The sample gives about 70,000 clones, 80% of which show up once; 0.79% is in the top ten. The sequenced sample was CD4+ T cells from blood, obtained 12 months after liver transplant. These receptors all come from a human patient who received a liver transplant. These T cells may partly come from the graft donor.

The chain has TRBV6-5 and TRBJ2-7; D unresolved. Trimming pared 0 bases from V and 3 bases from J, leaving 9 bases between. The CDR3 extends over 14 amino acids. Germline values: CDR1 MNHEY, CDR2 SVGAGI. The CDR3 nucleotides are TGTGCCAGCAGTTACTCGGGCGTTGGCTACGAGCAGTACTTC. It translates to CASSYSGVGYEQYF.

CDR3 protein: CASRPRRETQYF. CDR3 DNA: TGTGCCAGCAGACCCCGCCGGGAGACCCAGTACTTC. The rearrangement joins TRBV12-1 to TRBJ2-5; TRBD2 is taken as the D call from the table, unchecked against the DNA. TRBV12-1 has pseudogene status. The CDR3 contains 12 residues.

The genes are TRBV19 and TRBJ2-5; D gene unclear. CDR3 length: 16 amino acids. Trimming removed 6 bases at V and 5 bases at J, with 22 bases between. In germline, CDR1 is LNHDA, CDR2 SQIVND (reference sequence). The CDR3 coding sequence is TGTGCCAGTAGCATATACGACGGAGTCCTGAGGGAGACCCAGTACTTC. Its translation: CASSIYDGVLRETQYF.

The gene calls are TRBV7-2 and TRBJ2-7; 8 bases are a match to TRBD2. The ends lost 1 base at V and 3 bases at J; junction bases unmatched: 2. The CDR3 consists of 14 residues. CDR1 is SGHTA, CDR2 FQGNSA, per germline. CDR3 in amino acids: CASSLGRGGYEQYF. Here the CDR3 DNA reads TGTGCCAGCAGCTTAGGACGGGGGGGCTACGAGCAGTACTTC.

The chain couples TRBV19 to TRBJ2-1, with TRBD1 matching over 7 bases. V lost 2 bases and J lost 0; bases outside the gene matches: 4. Germline CDR1 LNHDA, CDR2 SQIVND (reference sequence). The CDR3 loop spans 16 amino acids. CDR3: CASSIPDRASYNEQFF. The DNA for the CDR3 is TGTGCCAGTAGTATACCCGACAGGGCCTCCTACAATGAGCAGTTCTTC. Full variable domain (rest looked up from reference TRBV19 and TRBJ2-1): DGGITQSPKYLFRKEGQNVTLSCEQNLNHDAMYWYRQDPGQGLRLIYYSQIVNDFQKGDIAEGYSVSREKKESFPLTVTSAQKNPTAFYLCASSIPDRASYNEQFFGPGTRLTVL.

This sequence joins TRBV6-6 and TRBJ1-3; D gene ambiguous. The CDR3 contains 13 residues. The germline V gene has CDR1 MNHNY and CDR2 SVGAGI (reference sequence). Trimming removed 0 bases at V and 9 bases at J, with 9 bases between. As DNA, the CDR3 is TGTGCCAGCAGTTACTCCAGGATAGGCACCATATATTTT. Translation: CASSYSRIGTIYF.

The chain links TRBV18 to TRBJ1-5; D possibly corresponds to TRBD1 (5 bases). V dropped 3 bases and J dropped 5 bases, with 8 bases sitting between them. The CDR3 consists of 13 residues. CDR1 KGHSH and CDR2 LQKENI come from the germline V gene. CDR3 sequence (DNA): TGTGCCAGCTCACCTAGGGGCGATCAGCCCCAGCATTTT. It is translated as CASSPRGDQPQHF.

This clone was seen just once. The chain carries TRBV2 and TRBJ2-1; unclear D gene. CDR3 size: 14 residues. Trimming left V 6 bases short and J 0 bases short, with 9 bases between. Germline V CDR1 and CDR2: SNHLY, FYNNEI. In DNA, the CDR3 is TGTGCCAGCAGCGGTGGTTCCTCCTACAATGAGCAGTTCTTC. Its protein is CASSGGSSYNEQFF. Full variable domain (remainder filled in from reference TRBV2 and TRBJ2-1): EPEVTQTPSHQVTQMGQEVILRCVPISNHLYFYWYRQILGQKVEFLVSFYNNEISEKSEIFDDQFSVERPDGSNFTLKIRSTKLEDSAMYFCASSGGSSYNEQFFGPGTRLTVL.

The chain couples TRBV19 to TRBJ2-1; the match to TRBD1 covers 10 bases. This CDR3 comprises 15 residues. Germline CDR1 reads LNHDA; CDR2 reads SQIVND (reference sequence). With 7 bases clipped from V and 2 bases from J, the junction kept 5 bases outside the gene matches. The CDR3, as DNA: TGTGCCAGTATCCGGACAGGGGGGACCTACAATGAGCAGTTCTTC. The encoded protein is CASIRTGGTYNEQFF.

The chain links TRBV11-3 to TRBJ1-1; D ambiguous. The CDR3 spans 13 residues. V lost 5 bases, J lost 0 bases, and 7 bases lay in between. CDR1 SGHNT and CDR2 YENEEA come from the germline V gene. The CDR3 bases are TGTGCCAGCAGCCCGGGAATGAACACTGAAGCTTTCTTT. This sequence encodes CASSPGMNTEAFF.

Note on this clone: The junction and the germline gene differ at one end; a read error may be behind it. The J gene is TRBJ1-2, the V gene TRBV19; a weak D match, TRBD1 (5 bases). From germline, CDR1 is LNHDA and CDR2 SQIVND (reference sequence). This CDR3 region has 8 residues. CDR3 sequence (DNA): TGTGCCACCACCCTAGGGGACTTC. Translating it yields CATTLGDF.

The chain couples TRBV6-6 to TRBJ2-1; D remains ambiguous. The V end was cut by 6 bases, the J end by 6 bases, with 9 bases between. The CDR3 sequence is 12 residues long. In germline, CDR1 is MNHNY, CDR2 SVGAGI (reference sequence). In DNA form, the CDR3 reads TGTGCCAGCAGACCCCACCTCAATGAGCAGTTCTTC. Residues: CASRPHLNEQFF.